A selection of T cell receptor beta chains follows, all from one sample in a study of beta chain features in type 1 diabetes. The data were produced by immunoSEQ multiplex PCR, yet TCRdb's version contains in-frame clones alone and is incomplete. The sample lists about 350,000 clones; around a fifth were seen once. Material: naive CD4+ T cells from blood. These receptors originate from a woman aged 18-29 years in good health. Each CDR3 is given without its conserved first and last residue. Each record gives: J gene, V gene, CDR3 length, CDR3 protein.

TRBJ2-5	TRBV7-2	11	ASSPRLVETQY
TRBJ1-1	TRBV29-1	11	SVRNRGLTEAF
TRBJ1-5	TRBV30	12	AWAIQGNNQPQH
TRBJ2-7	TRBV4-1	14	ASSAPGLADSYEQY
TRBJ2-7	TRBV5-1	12	ASSLDPPPGEQY
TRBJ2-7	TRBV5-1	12	ASSFREPAYEQY
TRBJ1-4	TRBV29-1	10	SVDAGGGKLF
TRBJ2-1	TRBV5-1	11	ASSRRGDNEQF
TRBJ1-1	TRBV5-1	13	ASSFYRQGHTEAF
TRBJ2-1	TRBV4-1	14	ASSRPTSGSKNEQF
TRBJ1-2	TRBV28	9	ASVNSGGYT
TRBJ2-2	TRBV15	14	ATSRLAGGATGELF
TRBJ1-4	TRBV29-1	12	SVGGDRGNEKLF
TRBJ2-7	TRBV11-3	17	ASSLDQGTGGERAYEQY
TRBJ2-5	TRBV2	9	ASSLLETQY
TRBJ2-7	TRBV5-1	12	ASSLRAGVYEQY
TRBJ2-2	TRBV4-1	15	ASSQVGLPLPIGELF
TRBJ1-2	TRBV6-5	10	ASSRVNYGYT
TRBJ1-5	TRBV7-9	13	ASSPDSGSNQPQH
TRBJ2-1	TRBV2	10	ASSGQNNEQF
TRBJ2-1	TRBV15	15	ATSRDLGDRGGDEQF
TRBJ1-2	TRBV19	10	ASGDRGLGYT
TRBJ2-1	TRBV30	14	AWSPARSGRWIEQF
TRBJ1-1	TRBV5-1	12	ASSLGHPLTEAF
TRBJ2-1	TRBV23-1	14	ASSQWRGSSYNEQF
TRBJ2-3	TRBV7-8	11	ASSFGVADTQY
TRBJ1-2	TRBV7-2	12	ASSFLTGDYGYT
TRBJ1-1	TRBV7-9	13	ASSPQGTVGTEAF
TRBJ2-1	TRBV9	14	ASSVGGNGRYNEQF
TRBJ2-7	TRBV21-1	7	ASSNGEY
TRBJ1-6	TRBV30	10	AWSLGLPPLH
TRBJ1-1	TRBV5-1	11	ASSYTGDTEAF
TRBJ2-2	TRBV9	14	ASSVGAGLATGELF
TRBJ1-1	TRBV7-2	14	ASRRGQRRMNTEAF
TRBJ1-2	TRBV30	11	AWREERVYGYT
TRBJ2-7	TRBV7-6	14	ASSRDRGPSSYEQY
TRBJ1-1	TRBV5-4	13	ASSTEAGTNERAF
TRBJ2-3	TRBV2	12	ASSDSGLGDTQY
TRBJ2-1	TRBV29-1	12	SAPGLAAYNEQF
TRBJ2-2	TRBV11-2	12	ASSIDPEAGELF
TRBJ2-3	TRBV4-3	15	ASSQDGSAGGADTQY
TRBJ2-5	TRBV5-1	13	ASSSGQGSKETQY
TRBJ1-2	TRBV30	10	ALRDSNYGYT
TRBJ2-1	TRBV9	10	ASSVEEGRQF
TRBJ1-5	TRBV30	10	AWGTGAQPQH
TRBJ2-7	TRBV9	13	ASSVTGGNGGEQY
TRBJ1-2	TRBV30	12	AWSEGQGGYGYT
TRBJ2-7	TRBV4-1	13	ASSQVGQGSYEQY